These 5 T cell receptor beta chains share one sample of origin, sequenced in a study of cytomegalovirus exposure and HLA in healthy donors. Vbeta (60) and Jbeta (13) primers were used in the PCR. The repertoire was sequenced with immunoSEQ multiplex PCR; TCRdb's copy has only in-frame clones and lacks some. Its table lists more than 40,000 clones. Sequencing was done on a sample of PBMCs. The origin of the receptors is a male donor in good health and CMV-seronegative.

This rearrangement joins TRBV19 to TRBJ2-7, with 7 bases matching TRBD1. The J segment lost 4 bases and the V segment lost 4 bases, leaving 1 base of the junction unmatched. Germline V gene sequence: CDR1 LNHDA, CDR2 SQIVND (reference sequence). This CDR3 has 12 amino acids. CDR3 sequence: CASSKDRYEQYF. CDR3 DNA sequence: TGTGCCAGTAGTAAGGACAGGTACGAGCAGTACTTC.

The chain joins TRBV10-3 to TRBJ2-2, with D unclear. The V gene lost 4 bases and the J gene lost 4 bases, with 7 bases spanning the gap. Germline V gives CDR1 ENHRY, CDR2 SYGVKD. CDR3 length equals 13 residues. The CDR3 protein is CAISGPSTGELFF. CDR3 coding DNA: TGTGCCATCAGTGGTCCCTCCACCGGGGAGCTGTTTTTT.

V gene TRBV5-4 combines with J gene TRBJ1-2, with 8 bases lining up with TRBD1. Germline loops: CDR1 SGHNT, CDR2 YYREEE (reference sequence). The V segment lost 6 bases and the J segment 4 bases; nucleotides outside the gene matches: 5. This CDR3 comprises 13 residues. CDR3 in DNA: TGTGCCAGCAAGGACAGGGCTTCCTATGGCTACACCTTC. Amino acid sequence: CASKDRASYGYTF.

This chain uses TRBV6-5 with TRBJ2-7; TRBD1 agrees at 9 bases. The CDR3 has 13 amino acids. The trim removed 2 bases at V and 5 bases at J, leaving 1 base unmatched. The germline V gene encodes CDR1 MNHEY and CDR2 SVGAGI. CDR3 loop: CASSYRDRDEQYF. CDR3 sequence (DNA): TGTGCCAGCAGTTACAGGGACAGGGACGAGCAGTACTTC.

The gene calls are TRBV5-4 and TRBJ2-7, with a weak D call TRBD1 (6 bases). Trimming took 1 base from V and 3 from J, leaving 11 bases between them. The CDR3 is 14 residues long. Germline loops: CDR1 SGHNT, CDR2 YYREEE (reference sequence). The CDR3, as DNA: TGTGCCAGCAGCTTGTGGGGGACAAACTACGAGCAGTACTTC. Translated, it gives CASSLWGTNYEQYF. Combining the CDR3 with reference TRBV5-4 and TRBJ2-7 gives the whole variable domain ETGVTQSPTHLIKTRGQQVTLRCSSQSGHNTVSWYQQALGQGPQFIFQYYREEENGRGNFPPRFSGLQFPNYSSELNVNALELDDSALYLCASSLWGTNYEQYFGPGTRLTVT.